This TCR beta chain is drawn from a study of blood T cells in healthy people across ages (dated by TCRdb to between 2014 and 2016). About the full investigation: In model experiments, template switching captured roughly one uniquely barcoded TCR beta cDNA molecule for every two T cells. Age-related changes in TCR beta repertoire diversity were measured in the study by deep sequencing normalized with unique cDNA molecular identifiers. Donors were grouped into four age groups: young (average about 15 years), middle-aged (roughly 37), aged (approximately 67) and long-lived (around 80). To avoid experimental bias, donors of different ages were randomly spread across the sequencing lanes. Two additional independent replicas of 1 million unique cDNA reads from the same blood draw were analyzed for two donors (one aged 18 to 30 and one aged 80 or older). General findings and caveats noted by the study authors: Observed TCR beta diversity per million T cells fell roughly linearly with age, and a significant reduction was already apparent by age roughly 40. Because the CMV infection status of the donors was unknown, age-related changes in expanded clonotypes may potentially have been confounded. Bulk unsorted PBMC profiling prevented conclusive comparison of naive and antigen-experienced compartments. The percentage of naive T cells measured by flow cytometry correlated strongly with observed TCR beta diversity. Compared with the aged group, more naive CD4+ T cells, fewer expanded clones and increased TCR diversity were shown by the long-lived group, suggesting age selection. Estimates of total diversity based on one million sequenced T cells were considered lower bounds and underestimates.

Concerning this clonotype: What antigen it recognizes has not been identified. Within one base of it there is no much larger clone, and no base qualities were kept.

Donors were 40 or so systemically healthy Caucasian individuals from Russia aged about 6 to 100 years. Each donor gave about 9.8 milliliters of peripheral blood, drawn into EDTA-treated Vacutainer tubes. Ficoll-Paque density-gradient centrifugation was used to isolate PBMCs, with at least 7 million obtained per sample. Trizol reagent was used to extract total RNA from PBMCs, with at least 6 micrograms per sample. For every donor, flow cytometry on a PBMC aliquot measured the percentage of naive CD45RAhigh/CD27high T cells. Library method: 5' RACE. A second PCR of about 6 to 11 cycles was performed with a sample-barcoded 5' primer and a J-beta primer mix. A template-switch 5' adaptor carrying 12 random nucleotides introduced a unique molecular identifier onto each TCR beta cDNA molecule. Each sample yielded at least 2.5 million CDR3-containing paired-end reads. The Mint cDNA synthesis kit, primed by a TRBC-specific oligonucleotide, was used to synthesize first-strand cDNA from all RNA. Following uracil-DNA glycosylase treatment, all cDNA underwent a first 18-cycle PCR with the universal primers M1SS and BC2_uni_R. Regarding the original processing steps: Each sample was normalized by randomly selecting 1 million high-quality reads, each carrying a distinct molecular identifier. Reads sharing molecular identifiers were discarded rather than binned into consensus sequences. CDR3 identification, clonotype clustering and error correction used MiTCR with a Q25 quality threshold and the strictest error-elimination algorithm. A nonparametric unseen species model with Euler transformation was used to estimate lower-bound total TCR beta diversity. Using fastp trimming at Q25 and MiXCR clonotype assembly, TCRdb reanalyzed the public sequencing data and kept in-frame beta chains. Each record represents a unique CDR3 protein, reported with the most common genes and DNA among its rows. These V and J calls are TCRdb output, not the study's own analysis. The sample table shows fewer than 2 million distinct CDR3 sequences, and 35% to 50% are seen once. 20% to 25% of the sample comes from the top ten.

The receptor's source is a human donor in good health. Sequenced input: blood.

The CDR3 in this case is CASSSREVKTYEQYF. The nucleotide sequence is given as TGTGCCAGCAGCTCCAGGGAGGTGAAGACCTACGAGCAGTACTTC. The V and J genes are TRBV11-1 and TRBJ2-7; a weak D assignment points to TRBD2 (6 bases agree). The germline V gene (reference sequence) provides CDR1 SGHAT and CDR2 FQDESV. Reading from cysteine to phenylalanine, the CDR3 counts 15 amino acids. Kept here is only the CDR3 DNA, which spans 45 bases and is read in frame from base 1. V is pared back by 4 bases and J by 2 bases, with 15 bases lying between the germline termini.